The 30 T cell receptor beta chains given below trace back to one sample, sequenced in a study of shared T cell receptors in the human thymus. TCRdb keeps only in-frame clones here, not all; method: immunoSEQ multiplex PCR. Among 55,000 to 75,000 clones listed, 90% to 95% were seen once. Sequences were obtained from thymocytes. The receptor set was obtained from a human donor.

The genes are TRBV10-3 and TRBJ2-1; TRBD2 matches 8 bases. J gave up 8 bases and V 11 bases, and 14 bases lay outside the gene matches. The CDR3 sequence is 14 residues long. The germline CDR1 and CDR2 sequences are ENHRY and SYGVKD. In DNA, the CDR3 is TGTGCCGTACTCCAGCGGGGGACGGTCGATGAGCAGTTCTTC. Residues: CAVLQRGTVDEQFF.

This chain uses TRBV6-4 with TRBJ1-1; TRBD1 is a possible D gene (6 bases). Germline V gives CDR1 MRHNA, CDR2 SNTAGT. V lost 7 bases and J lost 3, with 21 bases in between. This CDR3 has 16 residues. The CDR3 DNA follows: TGTGCCAGCATGAGACGGGACACCCGAGGGGACACTGAAGCTTTCTTT. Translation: CASMRRDTRGDTEAFF.

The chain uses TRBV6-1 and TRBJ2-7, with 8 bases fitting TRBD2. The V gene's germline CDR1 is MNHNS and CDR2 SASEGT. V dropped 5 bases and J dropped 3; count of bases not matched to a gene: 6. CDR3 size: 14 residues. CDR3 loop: CASSRGGESYEQYF. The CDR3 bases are TGTGCCAGCAGTCGGGGGGGGGAAAGCTACGAGCAGTACTTC.

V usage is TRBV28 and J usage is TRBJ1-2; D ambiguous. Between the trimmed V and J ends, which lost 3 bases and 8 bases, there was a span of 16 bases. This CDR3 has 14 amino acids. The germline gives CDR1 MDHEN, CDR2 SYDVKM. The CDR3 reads CASSFGTNSRGYTF. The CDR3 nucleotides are TGTGCCAGCAGTTTTGGCACGAACTCGAGGGGCTACACCTTC.

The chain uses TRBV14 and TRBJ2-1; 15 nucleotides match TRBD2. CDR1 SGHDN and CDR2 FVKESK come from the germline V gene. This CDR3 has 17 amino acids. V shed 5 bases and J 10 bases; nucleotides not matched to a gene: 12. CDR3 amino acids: CASSEGLAGGPRVEQFF. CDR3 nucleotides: TGTGCCAGCAGCGAAGGACTAGCGGGGGGGCCGCGAGTGGAGCAGTTCTTC.

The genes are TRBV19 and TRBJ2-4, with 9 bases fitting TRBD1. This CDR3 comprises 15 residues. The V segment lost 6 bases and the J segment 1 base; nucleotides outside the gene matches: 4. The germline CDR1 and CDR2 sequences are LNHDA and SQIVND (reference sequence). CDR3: CASRRTGVAKNIQYF. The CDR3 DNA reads TGTGCCAGTAGACGGACAGGGGTGGCCAAAAACATTCAGTACTTC.

The CDR3 spells CASSQDSPKVAGLEETQYF. In DNA, the CDR3 is TGCGCCAGCAGCCAAGATTCCCCTAAGGTAGCGGGGTTAGAAGAGACCCAGTACTTC. The chain couples TRBV4-3 to TRBJ2-5, with 8 positions matching TRBD2. CDR1 LGHNA and CDR2 YSLEER come from the germline V gene. V lost 0 bases to trimming and J lost 3 bases; unmatched junction nucleotides: 15. The CDR3 contains 19 residues.

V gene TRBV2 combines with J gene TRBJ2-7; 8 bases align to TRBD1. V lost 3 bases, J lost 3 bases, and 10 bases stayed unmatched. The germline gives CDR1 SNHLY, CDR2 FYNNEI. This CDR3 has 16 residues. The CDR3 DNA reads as TGTGCCAGCAGTGAGTGGACAGGGTATCCACTCTACGAGCAGTACTTC. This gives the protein CASSEWTGYPLYEQYF.

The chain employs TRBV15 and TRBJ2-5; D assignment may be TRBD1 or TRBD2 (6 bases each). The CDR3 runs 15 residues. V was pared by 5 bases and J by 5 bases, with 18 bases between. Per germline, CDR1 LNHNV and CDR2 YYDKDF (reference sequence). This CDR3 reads CATSEPGEDRETQYF. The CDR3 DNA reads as TGTGCCACCAGCGAACCAGGGGAGGATAGGGAGACCCAGTACTTC.

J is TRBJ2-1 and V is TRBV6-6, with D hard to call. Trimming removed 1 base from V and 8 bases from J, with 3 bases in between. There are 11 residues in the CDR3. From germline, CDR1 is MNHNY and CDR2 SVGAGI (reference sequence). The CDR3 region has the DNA TGTGCCAGCAGTTACTTCGATGAGCAGTTCTTC. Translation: CASSYFDEQFF.

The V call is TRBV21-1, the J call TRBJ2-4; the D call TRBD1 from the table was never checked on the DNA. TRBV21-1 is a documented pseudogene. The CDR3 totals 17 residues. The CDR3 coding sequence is TGTGCCAGCAGCAAAGGTACCAGGGGCTCCGCCAAAAACATTCAGTACTTC. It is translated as CASSKGTRGSAKNIQYF.

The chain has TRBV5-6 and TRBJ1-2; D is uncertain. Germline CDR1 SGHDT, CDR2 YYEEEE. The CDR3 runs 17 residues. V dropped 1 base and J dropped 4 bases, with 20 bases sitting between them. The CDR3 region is CASSLYAEWAPLYGYTF. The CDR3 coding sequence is TGTGCCAGCAGCTTGTACGCCGAATGGGCCCCACTCTATGGCTACACCTTC. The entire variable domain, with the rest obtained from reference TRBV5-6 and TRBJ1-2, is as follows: DAGVTQSPTHLIKTRGQQVTLRCSPKSGHDTVSWYQQALGQGPQFIFQYYEEEERQRGNFPDRFSGHQFPNYSSELNVNALLLGDSALYLCASSLYAEWAPLYGYTFGSGTRLTVV.

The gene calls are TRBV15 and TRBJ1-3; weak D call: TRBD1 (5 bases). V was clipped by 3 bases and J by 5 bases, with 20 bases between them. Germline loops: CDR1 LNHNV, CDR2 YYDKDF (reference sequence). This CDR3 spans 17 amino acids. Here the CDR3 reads CATSRRRVVGDRNTIYF. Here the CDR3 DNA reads TGTGCCACCAGCAGGAGGAGGGTTGTGGGGGATCGAAACACCATATATTTT. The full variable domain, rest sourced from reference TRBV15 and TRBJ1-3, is DAMVIQNPRYQVTQFGKPVTLSCSQTLNHNVMYWYQQKSSQAPKLLFHYYDKDFNNEADTPDNFQSRRPNTSFCFLDIRSPGLGDTAMYLCATSRRRVVGDRNTIYFGEGSWLTVV.

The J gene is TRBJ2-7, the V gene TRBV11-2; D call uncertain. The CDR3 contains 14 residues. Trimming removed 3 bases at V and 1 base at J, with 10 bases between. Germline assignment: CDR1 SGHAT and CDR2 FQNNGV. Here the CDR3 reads CASSFVSRSYEQYF. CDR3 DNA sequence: TGTGCCAGCAGCTTTGTTAGCAGGTCCTACGAGCAGTACTTC.

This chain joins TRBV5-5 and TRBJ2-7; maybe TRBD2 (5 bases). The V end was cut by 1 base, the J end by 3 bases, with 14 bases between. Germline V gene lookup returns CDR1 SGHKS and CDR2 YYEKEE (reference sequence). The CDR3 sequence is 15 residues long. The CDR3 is CASSLPRTGSYEQYF. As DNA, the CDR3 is TGTGCCAGCAGCTTGCCCCGGACGGGGAGCTACGAGCAGTACTTC.

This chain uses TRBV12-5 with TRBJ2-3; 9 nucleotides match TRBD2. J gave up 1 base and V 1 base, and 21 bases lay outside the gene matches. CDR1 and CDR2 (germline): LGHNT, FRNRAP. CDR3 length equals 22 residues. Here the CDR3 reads CASGLGPAGGTDSNKRTDTQYF. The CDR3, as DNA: TGTGCTAGTGGTTTGGGGCCAGCGGGGGGAACCGACTCAAATAAACGCACAGATACGCAGTATTTT.

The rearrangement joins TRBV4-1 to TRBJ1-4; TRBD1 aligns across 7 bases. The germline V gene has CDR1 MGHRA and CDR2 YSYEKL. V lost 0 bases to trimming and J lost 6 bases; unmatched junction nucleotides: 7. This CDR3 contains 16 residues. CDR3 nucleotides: TGCGCCAGCAGCCAAGATGCGGGGACAGCAGATGAAAAACTGTTTTTT. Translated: CASSQDAGTADEKLFF.

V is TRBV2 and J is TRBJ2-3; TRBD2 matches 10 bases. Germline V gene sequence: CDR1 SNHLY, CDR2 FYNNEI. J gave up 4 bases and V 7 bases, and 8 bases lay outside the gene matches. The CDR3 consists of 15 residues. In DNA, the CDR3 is TGTGCCAGCAAGGAGAAGCGGGGGGGGGCAGATACGCAGTATTTT. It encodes CASKEKRGGADTQYF. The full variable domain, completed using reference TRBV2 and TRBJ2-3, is EPEVTQTPSHQVTQMGQEVILRCVPISNHLYFYWYRQILGQKVEFLVSFYNNEISEKSEIFDDQFSVERPDGSNFTLKIRSTKLEDSAMYFCASKEKRGGADTQYFGPGTRLTVL.

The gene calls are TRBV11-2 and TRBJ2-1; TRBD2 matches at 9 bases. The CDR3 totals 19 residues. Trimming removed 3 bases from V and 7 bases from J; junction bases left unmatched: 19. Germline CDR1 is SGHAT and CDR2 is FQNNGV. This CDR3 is CASSLGSRLGGGAANEQFF. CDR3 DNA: TGTGCCAGCAGCTTGGGGTCCCGTCTTGGCGGGGGGGCCGCAAATGAGCAGTTCTTC.

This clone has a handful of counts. The CDR3 loop reads CASSQERVSTQRNQPQHF. CDR3 nucleotide sequence: TGTGCCAGCAGCCAAGAAAGGGTGAGTACGCAGAGAAATCAGCCCCAGCATTTT. This rearrangement joins TRBV4-2 to TRBJ1-5, with D uncertain. Germline-derived CDR1 and CDR2 are LGHNA and YNFKEQ. This CDR3 spans 18 amino acids. Trimming took 0 bases from V and 4 from J, leaving 19 bases between them.

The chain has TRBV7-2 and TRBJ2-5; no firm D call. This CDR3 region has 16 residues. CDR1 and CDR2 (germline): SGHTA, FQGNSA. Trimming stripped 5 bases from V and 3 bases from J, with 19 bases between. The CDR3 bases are TGTGCCAGCAGCGGTTGTGAAATTGTGGGGAAAGAGACCCAGTACTTC. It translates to CASSGCEIVGKETQYF.

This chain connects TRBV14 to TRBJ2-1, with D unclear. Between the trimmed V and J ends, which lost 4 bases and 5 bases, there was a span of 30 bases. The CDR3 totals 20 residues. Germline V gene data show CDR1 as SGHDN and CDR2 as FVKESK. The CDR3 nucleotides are TGTGCCAGCAGCCCTGAACCTTCGGATATCTCGGGCAGCGTCAACAATGAGCAGTTCTTC. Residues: CASSPEPSDISGSVNNEQFF.

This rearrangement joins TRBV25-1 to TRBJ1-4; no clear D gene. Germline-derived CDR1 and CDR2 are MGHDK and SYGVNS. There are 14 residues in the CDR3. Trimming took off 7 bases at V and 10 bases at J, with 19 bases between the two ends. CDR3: CASKQGGNPGKLFF. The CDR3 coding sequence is TGTGCCAGCAAACAAGGAGGTAACCCGGGAAAACTGTTTTTT.

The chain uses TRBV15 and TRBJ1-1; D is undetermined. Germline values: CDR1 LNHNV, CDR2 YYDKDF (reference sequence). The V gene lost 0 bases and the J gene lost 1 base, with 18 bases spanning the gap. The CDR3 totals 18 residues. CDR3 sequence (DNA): TGTGCCACCAGCAGAGATCGGAGAGGGCCAGCCTGGAACACTGAAGCTTTCTTT. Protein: CATSRDRRGPAWNTEAFF.

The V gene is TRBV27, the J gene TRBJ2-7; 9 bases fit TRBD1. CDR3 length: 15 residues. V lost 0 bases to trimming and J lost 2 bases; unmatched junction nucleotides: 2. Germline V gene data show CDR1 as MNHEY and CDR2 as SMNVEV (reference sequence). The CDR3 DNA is TGTGCCAGCAGTTTATCGGGACAGGGCGCCTACGAGCAGTACTTC. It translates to CASSLSGQGAYEQYF.

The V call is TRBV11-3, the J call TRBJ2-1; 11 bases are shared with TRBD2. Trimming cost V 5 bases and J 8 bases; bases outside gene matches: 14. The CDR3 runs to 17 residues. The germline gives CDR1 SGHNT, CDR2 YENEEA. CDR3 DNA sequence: TGTGCCAGCAGCCCATGCTATAGCGGGGGGGCTTTCGATGAGCAGTTCTTC. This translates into CASSPCYSGGAFDEQFF.

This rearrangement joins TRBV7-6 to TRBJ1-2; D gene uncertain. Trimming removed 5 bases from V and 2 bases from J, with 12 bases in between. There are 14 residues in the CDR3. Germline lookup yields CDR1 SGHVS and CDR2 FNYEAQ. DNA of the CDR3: TGTGCCAGCAGCGAGAGTTTGGGGAACTATGGCTACACCTTC. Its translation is CASSESLGNYGYTF.

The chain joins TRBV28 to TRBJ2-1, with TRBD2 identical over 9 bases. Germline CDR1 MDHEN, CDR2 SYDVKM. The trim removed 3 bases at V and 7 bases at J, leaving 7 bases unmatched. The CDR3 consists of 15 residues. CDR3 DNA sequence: TGTGCCAGCAGTTTTGGCGGGGGGGCCGGTAATGAGCAGTTCTTC. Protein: CASSFGGGAGNEQFF.

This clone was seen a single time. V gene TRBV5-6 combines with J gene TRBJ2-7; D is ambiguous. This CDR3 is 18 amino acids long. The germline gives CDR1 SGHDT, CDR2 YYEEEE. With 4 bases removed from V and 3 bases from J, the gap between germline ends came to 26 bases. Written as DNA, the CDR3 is TGTGCCAGCAGCCATGACTCGGTTAGTAAAACCTTAATCTACGAGCAGTACTTC. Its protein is CASSHDSVSKTLIYEQYF.

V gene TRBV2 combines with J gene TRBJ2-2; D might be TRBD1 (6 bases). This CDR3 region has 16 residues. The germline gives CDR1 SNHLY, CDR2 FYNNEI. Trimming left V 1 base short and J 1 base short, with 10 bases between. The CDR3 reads CASSEVGQMNTGELFF. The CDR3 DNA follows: TGTGCCAGCAGTGAAGTTGGACAGATGAACACCGGGGAGCTGTTTTTT.